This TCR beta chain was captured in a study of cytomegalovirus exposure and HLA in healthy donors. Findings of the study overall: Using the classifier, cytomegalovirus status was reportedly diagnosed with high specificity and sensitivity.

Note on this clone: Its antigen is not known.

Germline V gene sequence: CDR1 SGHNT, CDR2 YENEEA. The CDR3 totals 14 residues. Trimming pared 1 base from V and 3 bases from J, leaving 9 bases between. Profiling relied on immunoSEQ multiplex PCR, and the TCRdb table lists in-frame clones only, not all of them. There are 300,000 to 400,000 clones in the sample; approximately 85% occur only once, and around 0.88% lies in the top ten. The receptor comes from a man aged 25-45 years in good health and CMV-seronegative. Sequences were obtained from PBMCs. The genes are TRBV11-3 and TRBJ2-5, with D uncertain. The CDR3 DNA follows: TGTGCCAGCAGCTTAGGACGAGGAGAAGAGACCCAGTACTTC. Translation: CASSLGRGEETQYF. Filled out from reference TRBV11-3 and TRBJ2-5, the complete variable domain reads EAGVVQSPRYKIIEKKQPVAFWCNPISGHNTLYWYLQNLGQGPELLIRYENEEAVDDSQLPKDRFSAERLKGVDSTLKIQPAELGDSAVYLCASSLGRGEETQYFGPGTRLLVL.